The 8 T cell receptor beta chains below all came from one sample that was sequenced in a study of CD8 T cells in ankylosing spondylitis. TCRdb reprocessed the 5' RACE reads with MiXCR, giving one entry per CDR3 protein. The table includes hundreds of thousands of distinct CDR3 sequences, roughly 17% detected once. Study-wide points: Seemingly characteristic of ankylosing spondylitis blood was a TCR beta motif consisting of about 8 highly homologous variants.

Their antigen targets remain unknown. The sample was blood, either unsorted or a sorted T cell fraction (not recorded which). These receptors all come from a male donor with ankylosing spondylitis.

This clonotype was seen a few times. V usage is TRBV4-1 and J usage is TRBJ2-7; the match to TRBD1 covers 7 bases. The V gene's germline CDR1 is MGHRA and CDR2 YSYEKL. The J segment lost 5 bases and the V segment lost 2 bases, leaving 9 bases of the junction unmatched. This CDR3 comprises 15 residues. CDR3 region: CASSQLDRDVDEQYF. The CDR3 DNA is TGCGCCAGCAGCCAACTCGACAGGGACGTAGACGAGCAGTACTTC.

This clonotype came up many times. V is TRBV5-1 and J is TRBJ1-2; 7 nucleotides align to TRBD1. Germline CDR1 SGHRS, CDR2 YFSETQ. Trimming cost V 1 base and J 6 bases; bases outside gene matches: 18. The CDR3 totals 18 residues. CDR3 protein: CASSLSPVEGARGDGYTF. DNA for the CDR3: TGCGCCAGCAGCTTGTCACCGGTTGAGGGGGCGCGAGGGGATGGCTACACCTTC.

The V and J genes are TRBV2 and TRBJ2-1; 8 bases are shared with TRBD2. From germline, CDR1 is SNHLY and CDR2 FYNNEI. There are 17 residues in the CDR3. V lost 6 bases to trimming and J lost 0 bases; unmatched junction nucleotides: 10. CDR3 in DNA: TGTGCCAGCAGGCAGGGAACTAGCGGACGCTCCTACAATGAGCAGTTCTTC. Protein product: CASRQGTSGRSYNEQFF.

The chain joins TRBV6-1 to TRBJ1-5; D is perhaps TRBD1 (6 bases). V was trimmed by 6 bases and J by 5 bases, leaving 14 bases between them. Germline lookup yields CDR1 MNHNS and CDR2 SASEGT. The CDR3 length is 14 residues. In DNA form, the CDR3 reads TGTGCCAGCAGGCCCACAGGGTTAGATCAGCCCCAGCATTTT. It codes for CASRPTGLDQPQHF.

The chain recombines TRBV3-1 with TRBJ1-1; D is perhaps TRBD1 (6 bases). In germline, CDR1 is LGHDT, CDR2 YNNKEL (reference sequence). Between the trimmed V and J ends, which lost 0 bases and 10 bases, there was a span of 15 bases. CDR3 length equals 14 residues. The CDR3 spells CASSQDRQVGTAFF. For the CDR3, the DNA is TGTGCCAGCAGCCAAGACAGACAGGTGGGCACAGCTTTCTTT.

This chain uses TRBV5-1 with TRBJ2-7; D possibly corresponds to TRBD1 (5 bases). In germline, CDR1 is SGHRS, CDR2 YFSETQ. CDR3 size: 14 residues. Trimming took 4 bases from V and 2 from J, leaving 13 bases between them. CDR3 bases: TGCGCCAGCAGCCCGATCGACAGAACCTACGAGCAGTACTTC. Protein sequence: CASSPIDRTYEQYF. The variable domain in full, with the rest retrieved from reference TRBV5-1 and TRBJ2-7, is KAGVTQTPRYLIKTRGQQVTLSCSPISGHRSVSWYQQTPGQGLQFLFEYFSETQRNKGNFPGRFSGRQFSNSRSEMNVSTLELGDSALYLCASSPIDRTYEQYFGPGTRLTVT.

Only a few counts were recorded for this clonotype. This rearrangement joins TRBV18 to TRBJ1-6; D may be TRBD1 (6 bases). The CDR3 runs to 15 residues. V was cut by 3 bases and J by 8 bases, with 14 bases left in between. Germline V gene sequence: CDR1 KGHSH, CDR2 LQKENI. The DNA for the CDR3 is TGTGCCAGCTCACCGTACAGGGCAGAAGATTCACCCCTCCACTTT. This codes for CASSPYRAEDSPLHF.

This clonotype was found many times. The rearrangement links TRBV5-5 to TRBJ1-6, with D unresolved. The CDR3 is made up of 14 amino acids. Germline V gene lookup returns CDR1 SGHKS and CDR2 YYEKEE (reference sequence). The V and J ends lost 7 bases and 5 bases respectively, with 13 bases between them. The CDR3 spells CASRRTTDNSPLHF. CDR3 in DNA: TGTGCCAGCCGCCGGACCACAGATAATTCACCCCTCCACTTT.